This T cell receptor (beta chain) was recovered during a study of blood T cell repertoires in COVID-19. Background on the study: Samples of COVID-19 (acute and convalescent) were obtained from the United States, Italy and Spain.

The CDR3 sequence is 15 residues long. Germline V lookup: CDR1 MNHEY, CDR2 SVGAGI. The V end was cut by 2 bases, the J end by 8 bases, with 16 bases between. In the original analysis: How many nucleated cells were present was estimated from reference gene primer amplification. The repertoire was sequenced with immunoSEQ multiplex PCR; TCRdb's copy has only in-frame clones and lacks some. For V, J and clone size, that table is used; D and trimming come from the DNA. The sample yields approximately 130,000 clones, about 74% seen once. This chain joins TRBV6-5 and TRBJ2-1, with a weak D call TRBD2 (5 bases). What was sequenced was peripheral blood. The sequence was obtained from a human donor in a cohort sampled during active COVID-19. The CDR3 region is CASSYGLAPSDEQFF. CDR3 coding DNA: TGTGCCAGCAGTTACGGGCTAGCTCCTTCGGATGAGCAGTTCTTC.